This is a list of T cell receptor beta chains from one sample in a study of cytomegalovirus exposure and HLA in healthy donors. Clones were sequenced by immunoSEQ multiplex PCR, and TCRdb holds only the in-frame ones, with some missing. The data hold about 110,000 clones, with 76% observed a single time. The specimen was PBMCs. These TCRs come from a man aged 25-40 years in good health and CMV-seropositive. Both conserved end residues are part of each CDR3. Each record gives: V gene, J gene, clone size, D gene, CDR3 DNA, CDR3 protein. The D gene is left open where the match is weak. Only part of the rows carry a size: once, few, many, or a class if the clone is expanded.

v_gene: TRBV7-9
j_gene: TRBJ2-7
abundance: -
d_gene: TRBD1
CDR3nt: TGTGCCAGCAGCTTAGCCCGGACAGGGACTCACCACGAGCAGTACTTC
CDR3aa: CASSLARTGTHHEQYF

v_gene: TRBV6-5
j_gene: TRBJ1-1
abundance: few
d_gene: -
CDR3nt: TGTGCCAGCAGCCCCCGACAGAGCTTGAGCACTGAAGCTTTCTTT
CDR3aa: CASSPRQSLSTEAFF

v_gene: TRBV28
j_gene: TRBJ1-6
abundance: -
d_gene: -
CDR3nt: TGTGCCAGCACCCAAGACCTATGGGCAGGACTACGTTCACCCCTCCACTTT
CDR3aa: CASTQDLWAGLRSPLHF

v_gene: TRBV7-8
j_gene: TRBJ2-1
abundance: -
d_gene: TRBD2
CDR3nt: TGTGCCAGCAGCCTAGAAGCGGGGGTTTACAATGAGCAGTTCTTC
CDR3aa: CASSLEAGVYNEQFF

v_gene: TRBV25-1
j_gene: TRBJ1-5
abundance: -
d_gene: TRBD1
CDR3nt: TGTGCCAGCAGTGGAGGAGGGGGCGGTCAGCCCCAGCATTTT
CDR3aa: CASSGGGGGQPQHF

v_gene: TRBV7-2
j_gene: TRBJ2-1
abundance: -
d_gene: TRBD2
CDR3nt: TGTGCCAGCAGCTCCCTACCAGCGGGGGGGCGTAATGAGCAGTTCTTC
CDR3aa: CASSSLPAGGRNEQFF

v_gene: TRBV29-1
j_gene: TRBJ1-1
abundance: -
d_gene: -
CDR3nt: TGCAGCGCCGCCGGGTCCACAATGAACACTGAAGCTTTCTTT
CDR3aa: CSAAGSTMNTEAFF

v_gene: TRBV10-1
j_gene: TRBJ2-7
abundance: once
d_gene: TRBD1
CDR3nt: TGCGCCAGCAGTGGAGGGACAGGGCCAAGGGCCTACGAGCAGTACTTC
CDR3aa: CASSGGTGPRAYEQYF

v_gene: TRBV10-3
j_gene: TRBJ2-2
abundance: -
d_gene: TRBD1
CDR3nt: TGTGCCATCGGGACAGAGAACACCGGGGAGCTGTTTTTT
CDR3aa: CAIGTENTGELFF

v_gene: TRBV7-2
j_gene: TRBJ2-3
abundance: -
d_gene: TRBD1
CDR3nt: TGTGCCAGCGGGGGGGACAGGGGGCGCCTCTGGGATACGCAGTATTTT
CDR3aa: CASGGDRGRLWDTQYF

v_gene: TRBV4-2
j_gene: TRBJ1-2
abundance: -
d_gene: -
CDR3nt: TGTGCCAGCAGCCAAGAAACGTCGGGAGCTAACTATGGCTACACCTTC
CDR3aa: CASSQETSGANYGYTF

v_gene: TRBV10-3
j_gene: TRBJ2-3
abundance: -
d_gene: TRBD2
CDR3nt: TGTGCCATCAGTGATTCGGGGACTAGCGGTGATACGCAGTATTTT
CDR3aa: CAISDSGTSGDTQYF

v_gene: TRBV6-5
j_gene: TRBJ2-3
abundance: -
d_gene: TRBD2
CDR3nt: TGTGCCAGCAGTTACTCATCGGGGGGGGTCCCAGATACGCAGTATTTT
CDR3aa: CASSYSSGGVPDTQYF

v_gene: TRBV19
j_gene: TRBJ1-6
abundance: once
d_gene: -
CDR3nt: TGTGCCAGTAGTACCGGACACGCTGAAGGGGATAATTCACCCCTCCACTTT
CDR3aa: CASSTGHAEGDNSPLHF

v_gene: TRBV7-2
j_gene: TRBJ1-2
abundance: few
d_gene: -
CDR3nt: TGTGCCAGCAGCTTAGAGGCGGGATTCAACTATGGCTACACCTTC
CDR3aa: CASSLEAGFNYGYTF

v_gene: TRBV10-2
j_gene: TRBJ1-1
abundance: -
d_gene: -
CDR3nt: TGCGCCAGCGGGGGACTGATGAACACTGAAGCTTTCTTT
CDR3aa: CASGGLMNTEAFF